The 18 T cell receptor beta chains presented below share a single source sample, sequenced in a study of CD8+CD57+ T cells in acquired aplastic anemia. The template for TCR beta VDJ and CDR3 sequence profiling was genomic DNA. Via MiXCR, TCRdb re-called the reads, giving one row per CDR3 protein. The data hold approximately 190,000 distinct CDR3 sequences, with over 60% observed a single time. The sequenced sample was sorted CD4+, CD8+, or CD8+CD57+ T cells (not recorded which) from PBMCs. The receptors here all came from a human donor with severe aplastic anemia or a healthy control (not recorded which).

There are a few counts of this clonotype. The chain is built from TRBV9 and TRBJ2-2; 7 bases fit TRBD1. V was clipped by 2 bases and J by 3 bases; unmatched bases: 1. Germline V gives CDR1 SGDLS, CDR2 YYNGEE. The CDR3 is 14 amino acids. As DNA, the CDR3 is TGTGCCAGCAGCGTCGGGACAGACACCGGGGAGCTGTTTTTT. Translating it yields CASSVGTDTGELFF.

The sample holds many counts of this clonotype. This chain uses TRBV7-9 with TRBJ2-7, with D tentatively TRBD1 or TRBD2 (5 bases each). There are 21 residues in the CDR3. The V and J ends lost 5 bases and 0 bases respectively, with 32 bases between them. In germline, CDR1 is SEHNR, CDR2 FQNEAQ (reference sequence). The CDR3 DNA is TGTGCCAGCAGCCCAGGGACGTCTCCTAGGAGCTCCCCAGGGAGCTCCTACGAGCAGTACTTC. It specifies CASSPGTSPRSSPGSSYEQYF. Drawing the rest from reference TRBV7-9 and TRBJ2-7, the complete variable domain is DTGVSQNPRHKITKRGQNVTFRCDPISEHNRLYWYRQTLGQGPEFLTYFQNEAQLEKSRLLSDRFSAERPKGSFSTLEIQRTEQGDSAMYLCASSPGTSPRSSPGSSYEQYFGPGTRLTVT.

With respect to this clonotype: At one end, the junction sequence differs from germline, possibly due to a read error. The chain recombines TRBV7-9 with TRBJ1-1, with TRBD1 identical over 8 bases. The CDR3 has 14 amino acids. The germline CDR1 and CDR2 sequences are SEHNR and FQNEAQ (reference sequence). The CDR3 bases are TGTGCCAGCAGCTTATTTCTAACAGGGGGGGTGCTAATCTTT. Translating it yields CASSLFLTGGVLIF. The variable domain in full, completed from reference TRBV7-9 and TRBJ1-1, reads DTGVSQNPRHKITKRGQNVTFRCDPISEHNRLYWYRQTLGQGPEFLTYFQNEAQLEKSRLLSDRFSAERPKGSFSTLEIQRTEQGDSAMYLCASSLFLTGGVLIFGQGTRLTVV.

The sample holds a few counts of this clonotype. The rearrangement links TRBV7-9 to TRBJ1-2; D gene unclear. Trimming removed 0 bases from V and 7 bases from J, with 6 bases in between. CDR1 is SEHNR and CDR2 is FQNEAQ in the germline V gene (reference sequence). The CDR3 loop spans 12 amino acids. The CDR3 region is CASSLAVAGYTF. The DNA for the CDR3 is TGTGCCAGCAGCTTAGCGGTGGCTGGCTACACCTTC.

The chain employs TRBV29-1 and TRBJ1-2, with a possible D match to TRBD1 (6 bases). V was shortened by 2 bases and J by 7 bases, with 11 bases between the two germline ends. This CDR3 has 12 residues. Germline V gene lookup returns CDR1 SQVTM and CDR2 ANQGSEA. In DNA form, the CDR3 reads TGCAGCGTTGAATCGGACAGTAGTGGCTACACCTTC. Its translation is CSVESDSSGYTF.

A note on this clonotype: A read error is possible here, since a much larger clone lies one base away. V and J are TRBV2 and TRBJ2-7; no clear D. Per germline, CDR1 SNHLY and CDR2 FYNNEI. The CDR3 is 16 amino acids. CDR3 in DNA: TGTGCCAGCAGCGTGAGTTTGACCCCGGATGCCTACGTGCAGTACTTC. Its protein product is CASSVSLTPDAYVQYF.

J is TRBJ2-2 and V is TRBV9; D is uncertain. V was shortened by 0 bases and J by 1 base, with 7 bases between the two germline ends. Germline V lookup: CDR1 SGDLS, CDR2 YYNGEE. This CDR3 has 15 amino acids. DNA for the CDR3: TGTGCCAGCAGCGTAGCTCTCGGGAACACCGGGGAGCTGTTTTTT. Its translation: CASSVALGNTGELFF. Based on the CDR3 plus reference TRBV9 and TRBJ2-2, the full variable domain is DSGVTQTPKHLITATGQRVTLRCSPRSGDLSVYWYQQSLDQGLQFLIQYYNGEERAKGNILERFSAQQFPDLHSELNLSSLELGDSALYFCASSVALGNTGELFFGEGSRLTVL.

The chain combines TRBV2 with TRBJ2-7, with D unresolved. CDR1 and CDR2 from the germline V gene are SNHLY and FYNNEI. The V gene lost 7 bases and the J gene lost 5 bases, with 12 bases spanning the gap. The CDR3 totals 12 residues. CDR3 loop: CASKQQFDEQYF. CDR3 DNA sequence: TGTGCCAGCAAGCAACAATTCGACGAGCAGTACTTC.

As for this clonotype: At one boundary the junction diverges from the germline segment, which might be a read error. The chain carries TRBV25-1 and TRBJ2-7; 12 bases are shared with TRBD2. CDR3 length: 15 residues. Germline-derived CDR1 and CDR2 are MGHDK and SYGVNS. The CDR3 reads CASSAGTSGWYEQYF. In nucleotides, the CDR3 is TGTGCCAGTAGTGCCGGGACTAGCGGGTGGTACGAGCAGTACTTC.

The J gene is TRBJ2-7, the V gene TRBV7-6, with no clear D. This CDR3 spans 14 amino acids. With 1 base removed from V and 1 base from J, the gap between germline ends came to 8 bases. Germline CDR1 SGHVS, CDR2 FNYEAQ. This chain's CDR3 is CASSLVRLSYEQYF. CDR3 DNA: TGTGCCAGCAGCTTAGTCCGGCTTTCCTACGAGCAGTACTTC.

The chain recombines TRBV7-9 with TRBJ2-2; D is uncertain. Deletions cut 4 bases from V and 7 bases from J, with 13 bases between. The germline CDR1 and CDR2 sequences are SEHNR and FQNEAQ (reference sequence). This CDR3 spans 14 amino acids. CDR3 protein: CASSYWESNGELFF. CDR3 nucleotide sequence: TGTGCCAGCAGCTATTGGGAATCGAACGGGGAGCTGTTTTTT. Supplemented by reference TRBV7-9 and TRBJ2-2, the full variable domain reads DTGVSQNPRHKITKRGQNVTFRCDPISEHNRLYWYRQTLGQGPEFLTYFQNEAQLEKSRLLSDRFSAERPKGSFSTLEIQRTEQGDSAMYLCASSYWESNGELFFGEGSRLTVL.

The chain carries TRBV24-1 and TRBJ2-1, with a weak D call TRBD2 (6 bases). There are 13 residues in the CDR3. The V end was cut by 1 base, the J end by 11 bases, with 11 bases between. The germline V gene has CDR1 KGHDR and CDR2 SFDVKD. The CDR3 loop reads CATSDFAGLKQFF. The CDR3 DNA is TGTGCCACCAGTGATTTTGCGGGGCTAAAGCAGTTCTTC.

The V call is TRBV27, the J call TRBJ1-1, with D possibly matching TRBD1 (5 bases). Deletions cut 4 bases from V and 1 base from J, with 13 bases between. CDR1 and CDR2 (germline): MNHEY, SMNVEV (reference sequence). The CDR3 loop spans 15 amino acids. The CDR3, as DNA: TGTGCCAGCAGTTCGATGGACAAGCGGAACACTGAAGCTTTCTTT. It translates to CASSSMDKRNTEAFF.

The chain combines TRBV27 with TRBJ2-3; maybe TRBD1 (6 bases). This CDR3 contains 14 residues. Looked up from germline, CDR1 is MNHEY and CDR2 is SMNVEV (reference sequence). V lost 5 bases and J lost 4, with 13 bases in between. DNA for the CDR3: TGTGCCAGCAGTATCACACAGGGACCAGATACGCAGTATTTT. This encodes CASSITQGPDTQYF.

The CDR3 region has the DNA TGCGCCAGCAGCGTGGACAGGGCGCGACTGTTTTTT. Encoded protein: CASSVDRARLFF. The chain recombines TRBV5-1 with TRBJ1-4, with 8 bases lining up with TRBD1. This CDR3 is built from 12 residues. Germline V gives CDR1 SGHRS, CDR2 YFSETQ. With 4 bases clipped from V and 13 bases from J, the junction kept 6 bases outside the gene matches.

This clonotype appeared many times. This chain joins TRBV6-6 and TRBJ1-1; D unclear. Trimming stripped 10 bases from V and 0 bases from J, with 6 bases between. This CDR3 has 11 amino acids. Germline assignment: CDR1 MNHNY and CDR2 SVGAGI (reference sequence). The CDR3 region has the DNA TGTGCCACCCGTATGAACACTGAAGCTTTCTTT. This sequence encodes CATRMNTEAFF.

This chain connects TRBV24-1 to TRBJ2-5; the D gene is possibly TRBD2 (5 bases). From germline, CDR1 is KGHDR and CDR2 SFDVKD. CDR3 length: 14 residues. The V end was cut by 2 bases, the J end by 4 bases, with 10 bases between. Written as DNA, the CDR3 is TGTGCCACCAGTGATTCGGGAAAGCTAGAGACCCAGTACTTC. Its translation is CATSDSGKLETQYF.

CDR3 bases: TGTGCCAGCAGCGGATGGACCGATTCACCCCTCCACTTT. Translated: CASSGWTDSPLHF. This sequence joins TRBV9 and TRBJ1-6; D is uncertain. Trimming shortened V by 3 bases and J by 8 bases, and 9 bases separated the two germline ends. The CDR3 runs to 13 residues. CDR1 is SGDLS, CDR2 YYNGEE, per germline.